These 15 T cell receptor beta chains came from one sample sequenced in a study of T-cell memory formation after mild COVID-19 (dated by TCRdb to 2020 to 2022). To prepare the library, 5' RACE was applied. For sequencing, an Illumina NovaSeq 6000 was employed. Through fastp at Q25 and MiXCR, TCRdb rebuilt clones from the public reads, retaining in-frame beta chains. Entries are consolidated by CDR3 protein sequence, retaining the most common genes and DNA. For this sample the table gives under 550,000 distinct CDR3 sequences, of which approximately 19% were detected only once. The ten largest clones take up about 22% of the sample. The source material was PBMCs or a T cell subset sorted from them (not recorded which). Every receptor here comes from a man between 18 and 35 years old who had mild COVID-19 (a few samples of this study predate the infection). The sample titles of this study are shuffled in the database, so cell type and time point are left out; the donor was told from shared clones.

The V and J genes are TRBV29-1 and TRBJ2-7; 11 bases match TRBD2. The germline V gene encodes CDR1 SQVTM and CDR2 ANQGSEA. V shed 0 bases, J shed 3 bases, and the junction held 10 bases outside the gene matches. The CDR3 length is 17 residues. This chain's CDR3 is CSVEDGWLAGGHYEQYF. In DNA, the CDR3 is TGCAGCGTTGAAGATGGATGGCTAGCGGGGGGCCACTACGAGCAGTACTTC.

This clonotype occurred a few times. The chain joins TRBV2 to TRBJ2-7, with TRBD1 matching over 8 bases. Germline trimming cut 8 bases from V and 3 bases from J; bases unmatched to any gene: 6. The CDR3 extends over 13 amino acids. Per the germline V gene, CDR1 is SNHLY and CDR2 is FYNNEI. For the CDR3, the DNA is TGTGCCAGCGACTGGACAGGGAGCTACGAGCAGTACGTC. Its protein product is CASDWTGSYEQYV.

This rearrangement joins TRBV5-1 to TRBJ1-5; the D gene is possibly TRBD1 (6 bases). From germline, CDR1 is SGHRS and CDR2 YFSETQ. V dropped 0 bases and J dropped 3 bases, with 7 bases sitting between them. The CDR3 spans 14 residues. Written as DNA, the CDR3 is TGCGCCAGCAGCTTGGGGACAGTCAATCAGCCCCAGCATTTT. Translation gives CASSLGTVNQPQHF.

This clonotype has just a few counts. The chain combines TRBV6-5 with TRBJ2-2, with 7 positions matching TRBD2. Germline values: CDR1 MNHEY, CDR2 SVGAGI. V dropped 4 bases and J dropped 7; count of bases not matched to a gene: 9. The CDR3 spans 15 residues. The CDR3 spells CASSSSGAYFGELFF. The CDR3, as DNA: TGTGCCAGCAGTTCGAGCGGGGCCTATTTCGGGGAGCTGTTTTTT.

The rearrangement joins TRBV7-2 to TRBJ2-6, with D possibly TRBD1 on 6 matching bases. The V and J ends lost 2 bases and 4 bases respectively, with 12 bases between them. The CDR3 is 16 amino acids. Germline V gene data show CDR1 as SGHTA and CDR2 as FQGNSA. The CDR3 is CASSLQTGIGANVLTF. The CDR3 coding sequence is TGTGCCAGCAGCTTACAAACAGGGATCGGGGCCAACGTCCTGACTTTC.

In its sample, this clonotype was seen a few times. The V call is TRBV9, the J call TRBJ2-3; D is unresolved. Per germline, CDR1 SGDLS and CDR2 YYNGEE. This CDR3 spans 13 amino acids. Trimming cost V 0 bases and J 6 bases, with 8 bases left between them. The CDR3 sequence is CASSVVSSDTQYF. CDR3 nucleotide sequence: TGTGCCAGCAGCGTAGTCTCGTCGGATACGCAGTATTTT.

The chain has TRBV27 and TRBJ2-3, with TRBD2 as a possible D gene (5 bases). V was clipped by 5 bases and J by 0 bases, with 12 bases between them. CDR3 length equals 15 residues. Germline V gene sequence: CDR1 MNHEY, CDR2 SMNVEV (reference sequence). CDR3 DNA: TGTGCCAGCAGTCCCTACGCTAGCAGCACAGATACGCAGTATTTT. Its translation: CASSPYASSTDTQYF.

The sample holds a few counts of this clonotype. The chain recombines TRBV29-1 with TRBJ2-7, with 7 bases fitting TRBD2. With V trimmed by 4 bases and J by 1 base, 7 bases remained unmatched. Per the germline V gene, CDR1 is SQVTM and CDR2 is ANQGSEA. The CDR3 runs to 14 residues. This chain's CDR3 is CSVAGGPGSYEQYF. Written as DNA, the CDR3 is TGCAGCGTTGCGGGGGGTCCGGGGTCCTACGAGCAGTACTTC.

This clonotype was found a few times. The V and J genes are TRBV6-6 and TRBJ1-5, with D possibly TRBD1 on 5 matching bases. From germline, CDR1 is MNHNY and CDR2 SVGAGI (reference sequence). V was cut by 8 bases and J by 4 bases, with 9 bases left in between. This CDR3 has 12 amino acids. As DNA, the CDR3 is TGTGCCAGCGAGGAGGGGAATCAGCCCCAGCATTTT. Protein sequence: CASEEGNQPQHF.

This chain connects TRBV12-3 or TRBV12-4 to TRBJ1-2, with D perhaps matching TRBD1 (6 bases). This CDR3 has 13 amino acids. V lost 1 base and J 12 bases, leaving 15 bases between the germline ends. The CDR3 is CASSLGDRKRNTF. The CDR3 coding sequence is TGTGCCAGCAGTTTAGGAGACAGGAAAAGAAACACCTTC.

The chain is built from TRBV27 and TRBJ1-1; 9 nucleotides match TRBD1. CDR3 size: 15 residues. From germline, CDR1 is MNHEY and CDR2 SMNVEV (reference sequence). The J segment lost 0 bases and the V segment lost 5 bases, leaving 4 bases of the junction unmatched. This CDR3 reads CASSPWTGVNTEAFF. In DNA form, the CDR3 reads TGTGCCAGCAGTCCGTGGACAGGGGTGAACACTGAAGCTTTCTTT.

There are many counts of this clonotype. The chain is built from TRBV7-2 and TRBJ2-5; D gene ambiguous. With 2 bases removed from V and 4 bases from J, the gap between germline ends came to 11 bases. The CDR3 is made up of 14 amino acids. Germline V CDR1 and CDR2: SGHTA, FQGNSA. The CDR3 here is CASSLQSGLETQYF. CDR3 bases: TGTGCCAGCAGCTTACAGAGTGGCCTAGAGACCCAGTACTTC.

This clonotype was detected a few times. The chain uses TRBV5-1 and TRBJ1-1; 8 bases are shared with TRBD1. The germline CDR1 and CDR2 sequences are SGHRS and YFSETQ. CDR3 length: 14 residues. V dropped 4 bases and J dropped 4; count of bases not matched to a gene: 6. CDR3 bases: TGCGCCAGCAGCGTAACAGGGGGGGGCACTGAAGCTTTCTTT. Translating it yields CASSVTGGGTEAFF. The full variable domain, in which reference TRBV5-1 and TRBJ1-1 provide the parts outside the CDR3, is KAGVTQTPRYLIKTRGQQVTLSCSPISGHRSVSWYQQTPGQGLQFLFEYFSETQRNKGNFPGRFSGRQFSNSRSEMNVSTLELGDSALYLCASSVTGGGTEAFFGQGTRLTVV.

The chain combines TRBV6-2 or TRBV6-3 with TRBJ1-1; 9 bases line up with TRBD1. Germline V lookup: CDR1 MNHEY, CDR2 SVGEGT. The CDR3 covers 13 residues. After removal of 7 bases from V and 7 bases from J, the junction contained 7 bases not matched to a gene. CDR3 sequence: CASNTGGLNEAFF. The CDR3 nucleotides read TGTGCCAGCAACACAGGGGGCCTTAATGAAGCTTTCTTT.

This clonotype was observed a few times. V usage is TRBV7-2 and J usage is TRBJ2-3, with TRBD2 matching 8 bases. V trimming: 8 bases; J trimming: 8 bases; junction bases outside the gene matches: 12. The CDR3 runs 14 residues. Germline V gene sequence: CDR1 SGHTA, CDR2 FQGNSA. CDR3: CASAPPGGQATQYF. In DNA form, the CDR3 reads TGTGCCAGCGCCCCCCCGGGGGGGCAGGCTACGCAGTATTTT.